These T cell receptor beta chains were read from a single sample in a study of cytomegalovirus exposure and HLA in healthy donors. Libraries were prepared by immunoSEQ multiplex PCR; TCRdb keeps only in-frame clonotypes and omits some of them. Counted here are some 130,000 clones, about 61% occurring once; the ten biggest clones make up approximately 2.5%. The sample was PBMCs. These TCRs come from a woman aged 40 to 50 in good health and CMV-seronegative. Each CDR3 is given with its conserved first and last residue. D genes are given only for firm matches. Rows may omit the clone size; those that give it use once, few, many or a size class.

abundance,d_gene,j_gene,v_gene,CDR3aa,CDR3nt
.,.,TRBJ1-1,TRBV7-9,CASSLPVNTEAFF,TGTGCCAGCAGCTTGCCGGTGAACACTGAAGCTTTCTTT
.,TRBD2,TRBJ2-7,TRBV5-1,CASSPGLAAHEQYF,TGCGCCAGCTCCCCGGGACTAGCGGCCCACGAGCAGTACTTC
.,.,TRBJ1-2,TRBV27,CASRPSGGDGYTF,TGTGCCAGCCGTCCGTCCGGGGGGGATGGCTACACCTTC
.,.,TRBJ1-6,TRBV14,CASLQGSRDSPLHF,TGTGCCTCCTTGCAGGGATCTCGTGATTCACCCCTCCACTTT
.,TRBD2,TRBJ2-3,TRBV19,CASSIGTRQYF,TGTGCCAGTAGTATTGGGACTAGGCAGTATTTT
few,.,TRBJ2-3,TRBV6-4,CASAQGGTDTQYF,TGTGCCAGCGCTCAAGGGGGCACAGATACGCAGTATTTT
.,.,TRBJ1-4,TRBV28,CASSLKGGGEKLFF,TGTGCCAGCAGTTTGAAAGGGGGTGGTGAAAAACTGTTTTTT
.,TRBD1,TRBJ2-1,TRBV27,CASRWGTAYNEQFF,TGTGCCAGCAGGTGGGGGACAGCCTACAATGAGCAGTTCTTC
.,.,TRBJ1-1,TRBV4-2,CASSPNREAVNTEAFF,TGTGCCAGCAGCCCTAATCGGGAGGCCGTAAACACTGAAGCTTTCTTT
.,.,TRBJ1-3,TRBV18,CASSHRDGSGNTIYF,TGTGCCAGCTCCCACAGGGATGGCTCTGGAAACACCATATATTTT
.,TRBD2,TRBJ2-7,TRBV27,CASSDLAGEEYEQYF,TGTGCCAGCAGTGACCTAGCGGGGGAGGAATACGAGCAGTACTTC
.,.,TRBJ2-5,TRBV5-6,CASSFPRRQETQYF,TGTGCCAGCAGCTTTCCTAGGCGTCAAGAGACCCAGTACTTC
.,.,TRBJ1-2,TRBV29-1,CSVVAGFNYGYTF,TGCAGCGTTGTAGCAGGGTTTAACTATGGCTACACCTTC